This T cell receptor beta chain is from a study of blood T cell repertoires in COVID-19. V shed 5 bases and J 8 bases; nucleotides not matched to a gene: 3. The germline V gene has CDR1 SQVTM and CDR2 ANQGSEA. CDR3 size: 13 residues. This clone was seen once. In the original workflow: Researchers report that nucleated cell counts were estimated from reference gene primer amplification. Sequencing was performed with immunoSEQ multiplex PCR; in TCRdb, only in-frame clones are kept and a portion is missing. The V and J calls and clone size were taken over from that table, and D and trimming were inferred from the DNA. The sample lists hundreds of thousands of clones, around 86% occurring once.

The sequence was obtained from a woman in her twenties or thirties with active or convalescent COVID-19. The sample was peripheral blood. This chain connects TRBV29-1 to TRBJ2-1; 13 nucleotides match TRBD2. The CDR3 loop is CSVRTSGSYEQFF. The CDR3 region has the DNA TGCAGCGTTCGGACTAGCGGGAGCTATGAGCAGTTCTTC.